This T cell receptor beta chain is drawn from a study of T cell responses to AZD1222 COVID-19 vaccine. Overall study findings and caveats: Nearly half of unique spike-specific TCRs reportedly avoided B.1.351 and B.1.1.7 mutated regions.

To note about this clone: Its target is unknown.

V dropped 6 bases and J dropped 5; count of bases not matched to a gene: 10. There are 16 residues in the CDR3. CDR1 and CDR2 (germline): MNHNY, SVGAGI (reference sequence). The method was immunoSEQ multiplex PCR; TCRdb's version includes in-frame clones alone and lacks a portion of them. The sample lists some 120,000 clones; around 84% were seen once. The rearrangement links TRBV6-6 to TRBJ2-1, with TRBD1 matching 10 bases. This TCR derives from an adult who received the AZD1222 COVID-19 vaccine. The starting material was peripheral blood, obtained 28 days after the second AZD1222 dose. DNA for the CDR3: TGTGCCAGCAGCGATCCCCCAGGGACAGGGGACAATGAGCAGTTCTTC. Its translation: CASSDPPGTGDNEQFF.